These 8 T cell receptor beta chains originate from one sample sequenced in a study of blood T cell repertoires in COVID-19. Repertoires were generated with immunoSEQ multiplex PCR, while TCRdb's copy carries only in-frame clones and drops some. The profile shows 200,000 to 300,000 clones, approximately 84% of them singletons. The sequenced sample consisted of peripheral blood. The source is a man aged 45 to 65 with acute or convalescent COVID-19.

J is TRBJ2-7 and V is TRBV6-5; 11 bases align to TRBD1. The germline gives CDR1 MNHEY, CDR2 SVGAGI. With 7 bases clipped from V and 4 bases from J, the junction kept 6 bases outside the gene matches. The CDR3 extends over 14 amino acids. CDR3 residues: CASTSGQGAYEQYF. The CDR3 nucleotides are TGTGCCAGCACTTCTGGACAGGGGGCTTACGAGCAGTACTTC.

The rearrangement joins TRBV11-3 to TRBJ1-2; 9 bases map to TRBD1. Germline V lookup: CDR1 SGHNT, CDR2 YENEEA. This CDR3 contains 14 residues. The V gene end was trimmed by 5 bases and the J gene end by 8 bases; junction bases not matched to a gene: 9. The CDR3 nucleotides read TGTGCCAGCAGCCCCTTAAGGACAGGGGAAGGCTACACCTTC. This encodes CASSPLRTGEGYTF.

The chain is built from TRBV19 and TRBJ2-7, with TRBD2 matching over 10 bases. The CDR3 loop spans 16 amino acids. The J segment lost 6 bases and the V segment lost 0 bases, leaving 8 bases of the junction unmatched. Germline lookup yields CDR1 LNHDA and CDR2 SQIVND (reference sequence). Here the CDR3 DNA reads TGTGCCAGTAGTATAGATCCCCTAGCGGGAGCAATCGAGCAGTACTTC. Protein sequence: CASSIDPLAGAIEQYF.

The J gene is TRBJ2-7, the V gene TRBV6-1, with TRBD2 as a possible D gene (5 bases). V was trimmed by 2 bases and J by 3 bases, leaving 20 bases between them. The CDR3 consists of 17 residues. Per the germline V gene, CDR1 is MNHNS and CDR2 is SASEGT. In nucleotides, the CDR3 is TGTGCCAGCAGTGAACTCCCCTTGAGCGGATACTACTACGAGCAGTACTTC. Translating gives CASSELPLSGYYYEQYF.

This chain joins TRBV11-1 and TRBJ2-1; TRBD2 matches 13 bases. V shed 2 bases and J 7 bases; nucleotides not matched to a gene: 5. The CDR3 sequence is 16 residues long. Germline lookup yields CDR1 SGHAT and CDR2 FQDESV (reference sequence). CDR3 nucleotide sequence: TGTGCCAGCAGCTTATCCCGGACTAGCGGGAGTAATGAGCAGTTCTTC. It translates to CASSLSRTSGSNEQFF.

This chain links TRBV6-5 with TRBJ2-7; D unclear. The germline gives CDR1 MNHEY, CDR2 SVGAGI. This CDR3 contains 13 residues. V dropped 6 bases and J dropped 3 bases, with 12 bases sitting between them. CDR3: CASRSAASYEQYF. The CDR3 nucleotides are TGTGCCAGCAGGAGCGCTGCCAGCTACGAGCAGTACTTC.

Note on this clone: At one of its ends the junction is not consistent with the germline gene, which may arise from a read error. This chain joins TRBV5-1 and TRBJ1-5; 7 bases agree with TRBD1. CDR1 SGHRS and CDR2 YFSETQ come from the germline V gene. This CDR3 is built from 14 residues. The CDR3: CASSLDRLDQPQHF. Here the CDR3 DNA reads TGCGCCAGCAGTTTGGACAGGCTGGATCAGCCCCAGCATTTT.

A few counts support this clone. This chain uses TRBV18 with TRBJ2-7, with D perhaps matching TRBD2 (6 bases). V was cut by 4 bases and J by 5 bases, with 21 bases left in between. The CDR3 has 16 residues. Germline assignment: CDR1 KGHSH and CDR2 LQKENI. As DNA, the CDR3 is TGTGCCAGCTCACTGCCCCCGTCGGGAGTAGGGCACGAGCAGTACTTC. This gives the protein CASSLPPSGVGHEQYF. The whole variable domain, remainder taken from reference TRBV18 and TRBJ2-7, is NAGVMQNPRHLVRRRGQEARLRCSPMKGHSHVYWYRQLPEEGLKFMVYLQKENIIDESGMPKERFSAEFPKEGPSILRIQQVVRGDSAAYFCASSLPPSGVGHEQYFGPGTRLTVT.